This T cell receptor (beta chain) was sequenced during a study of blood T cell repertoires in COVID-19. On the study more broadly: Collection of acute and convalescent COVID-19 samples took place in the United States, Italy and Spain. PBMCs, B-cell-depleted T cells, or T cells were the source of the cDNA or gDNA that made up the material.

Per the study methods: Reference gene primer amplification yielded estimated nucleated cell counts. TCRdb's copy holds only in-frame clones and misses some; the assay was immunoSEQ multiplex PCR. That table furnishes V, J and clone size, whereas the DNA furnished D and trimming. The data contain fewer than 650,000 clones, around nine tenths of them singletons. The Seattle site enrolled patients during active infection and followed them longitudinally. The sequence was obtained from a woman between 50 and 59 years old with COVID-19, enrolled during active disease. Sample: peripheral blood.

The CDR3 region is CAWSDRGLSSYNEQFF. CDR3 bases: TGTGCCTGGAGTGATCGAGGTTTGAGCTCCTACAATGAGCAGTTCTTC. The chain is built from TRBV30 and TRBJ2-1, with no clear D. Trimming shortened V by 1 base and J by 0 bases, and 13 bases separated the two germline ends. Germline CDR1 and CDR2: GTSNPN and SVGIG (reference sequence). This CDR3 contains 16 residues.